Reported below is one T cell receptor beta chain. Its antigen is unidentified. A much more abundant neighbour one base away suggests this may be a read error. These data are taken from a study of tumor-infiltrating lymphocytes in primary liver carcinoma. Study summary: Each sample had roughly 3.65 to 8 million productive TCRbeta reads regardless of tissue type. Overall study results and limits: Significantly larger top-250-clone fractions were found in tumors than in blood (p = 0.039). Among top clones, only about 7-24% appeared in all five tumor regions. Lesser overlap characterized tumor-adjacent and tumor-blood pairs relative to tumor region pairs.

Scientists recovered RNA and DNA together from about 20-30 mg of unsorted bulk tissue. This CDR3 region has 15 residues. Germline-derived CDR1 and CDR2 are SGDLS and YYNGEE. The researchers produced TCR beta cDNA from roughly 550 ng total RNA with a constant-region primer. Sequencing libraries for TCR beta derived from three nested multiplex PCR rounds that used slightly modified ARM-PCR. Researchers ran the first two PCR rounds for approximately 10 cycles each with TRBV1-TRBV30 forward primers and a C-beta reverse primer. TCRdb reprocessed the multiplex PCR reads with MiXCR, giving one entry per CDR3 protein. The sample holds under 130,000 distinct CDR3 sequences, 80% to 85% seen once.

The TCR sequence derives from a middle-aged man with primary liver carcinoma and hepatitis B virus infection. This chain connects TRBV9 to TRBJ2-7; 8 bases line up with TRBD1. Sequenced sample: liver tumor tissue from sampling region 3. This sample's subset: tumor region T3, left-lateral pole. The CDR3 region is CASSVGDRSTYEQHF. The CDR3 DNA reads TGTGCCAGCAGCGTAGGGGACAGGTCGACGTACGAGCAGCACTTC.